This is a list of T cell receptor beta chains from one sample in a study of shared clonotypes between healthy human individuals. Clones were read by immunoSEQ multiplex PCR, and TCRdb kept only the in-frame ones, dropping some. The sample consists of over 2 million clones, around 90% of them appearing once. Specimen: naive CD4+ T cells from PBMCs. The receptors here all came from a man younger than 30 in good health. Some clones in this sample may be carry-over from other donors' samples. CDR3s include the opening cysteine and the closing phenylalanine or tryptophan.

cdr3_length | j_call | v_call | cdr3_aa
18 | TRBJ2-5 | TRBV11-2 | CASSSTTAGEGGGETQYF
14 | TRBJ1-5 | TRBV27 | CASSAGTGPQPQHF
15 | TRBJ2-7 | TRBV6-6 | CASSYPGGSGRRMYF
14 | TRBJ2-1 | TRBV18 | CASSPGLDLLNQVF
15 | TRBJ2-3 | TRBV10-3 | CAISDDGGSTDTQYF
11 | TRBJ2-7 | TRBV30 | CAGTGTYEQYF
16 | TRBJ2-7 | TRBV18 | CASSPSGVVGNYEQYF
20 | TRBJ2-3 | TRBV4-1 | CASSQDVTGLAGPSTDTQYF
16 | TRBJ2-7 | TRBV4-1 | CASSQVGAGEGGEQYF
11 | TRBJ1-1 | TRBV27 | CATQSFSEAFF
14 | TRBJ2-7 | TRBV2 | CASKGDSKSYEQYF
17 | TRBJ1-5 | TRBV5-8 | CASSSGTGPNSNQPQHF
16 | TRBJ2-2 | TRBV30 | CAWSASSGKWNGELFF
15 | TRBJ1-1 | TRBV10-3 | CAISDYSGGITEAFF
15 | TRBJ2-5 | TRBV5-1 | CASSFGTAAQETQYF
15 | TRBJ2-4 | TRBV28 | CASALRSGAKNIQYF
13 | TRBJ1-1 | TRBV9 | CASSVVVNTEAFF
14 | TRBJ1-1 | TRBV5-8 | CASSLHSQQGFAFF
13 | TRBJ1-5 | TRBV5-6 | CASSSGRWGPQHF
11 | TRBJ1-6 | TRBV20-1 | CSASRPGQGYF
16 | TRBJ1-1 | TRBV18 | CASSPTDTGGDTEAFF
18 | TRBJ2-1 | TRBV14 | CASSQDLGYADSYNEQFF
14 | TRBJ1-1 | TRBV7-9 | CASSQATGGPSAFF
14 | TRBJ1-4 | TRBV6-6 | CASSKQATNEKLFF
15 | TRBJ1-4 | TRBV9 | CASSVVWGPDPKLFF
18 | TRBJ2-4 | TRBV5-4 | CASSQGSLAGGPRNIQYF
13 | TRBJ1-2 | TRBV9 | CASSSQTVYGYTF
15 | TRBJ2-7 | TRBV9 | CASSPRLEAAYEQYF
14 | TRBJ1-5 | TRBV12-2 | CASRLGGVQQPQHF
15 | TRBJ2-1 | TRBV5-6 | CASSLRQRSYNEQFF
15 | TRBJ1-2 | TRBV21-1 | CASSKEWACRLGYTF
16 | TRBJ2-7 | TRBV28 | CASSPRDGLSSYEQYF
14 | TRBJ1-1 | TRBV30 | CAWTPLEVNTEAFF
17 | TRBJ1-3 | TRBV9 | CASSVQNYGSSGNTIYF
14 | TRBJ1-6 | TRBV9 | CASSPRRNNSPLHF
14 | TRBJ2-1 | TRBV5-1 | CASSPGTSVIEQFF
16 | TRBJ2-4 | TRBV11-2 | CASSLIDSYSQNIQYF
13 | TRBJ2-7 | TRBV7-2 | CASSRPVGTQQYF
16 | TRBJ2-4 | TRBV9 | CASSVSGTPAKNIQYF
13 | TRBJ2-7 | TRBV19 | CASSTTGVWEQYF